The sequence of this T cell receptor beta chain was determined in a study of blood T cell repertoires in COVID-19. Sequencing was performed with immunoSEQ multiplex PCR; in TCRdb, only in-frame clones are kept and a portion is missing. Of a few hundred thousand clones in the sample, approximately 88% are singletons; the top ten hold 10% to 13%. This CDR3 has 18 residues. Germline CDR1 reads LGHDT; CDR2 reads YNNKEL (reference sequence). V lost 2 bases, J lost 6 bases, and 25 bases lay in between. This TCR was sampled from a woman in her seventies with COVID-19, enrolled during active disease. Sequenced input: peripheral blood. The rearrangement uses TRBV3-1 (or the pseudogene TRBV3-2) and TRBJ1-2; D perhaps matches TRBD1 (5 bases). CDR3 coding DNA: TGTGCCAGCAGCCAACGAAACCCCCGGGACTTAAAGCGTAATGGCTACACCTTC. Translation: CASSQRNPRDLKRNGYTF.